The clone carrying this TCR beta chain was detected a few times. The antigen remains unidentified. For TCRbeta, the library was prepared with unique molecular identifiers. TCRdb fed the PCR reads into MiXCR, producing one record per CDR3 protein. The sample contains about 980,000 distinct CDR3 sequences, 25% to 35% of which appear only once. The data belong to a study of T-cell reconstitution after alpha-beta-depleted transplantation in children. Study-wide results and caveats: Newly produced T cells mostly provided counts and TCRbeta diversity after one year, as hyperexpanded clones declined.

This receptor was obtained from a boy less than two years old who had a stem cell transplant for SCID, so the T cells may come from the graft donor. The sequencing here drew on PBMCs, mostly from graft donor cells, taken 360 days after TCRalphabeta/CD19-depleted stem cell transplant.

CDR3 residues: CASSQQGYNSPLHF. CDR3 sequence (DNA): TGTGCCAGCAGTCAACAGGGATATAATTCACCCCTCCACTTT. The genes are TRBV12-3 or TRBV12-4 and TRBJ1-6, with TRBD1 as a possible D gene (6 bases). Trimming shortened V by 5 bases and J by 4 bases, and 9 bases separated the two germline ends. The CDR3 loop spans 14 amino acids.